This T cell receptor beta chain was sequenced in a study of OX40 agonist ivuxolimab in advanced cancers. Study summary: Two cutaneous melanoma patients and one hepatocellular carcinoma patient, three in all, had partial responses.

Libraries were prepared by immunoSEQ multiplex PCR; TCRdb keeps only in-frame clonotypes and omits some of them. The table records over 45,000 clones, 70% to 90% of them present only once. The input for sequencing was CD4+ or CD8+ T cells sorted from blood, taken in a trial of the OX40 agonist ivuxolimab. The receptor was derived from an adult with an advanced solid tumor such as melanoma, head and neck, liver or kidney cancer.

CDR3 region: CASSSPGEYEQYF. The CDR3 DNA reads as TGTGCCAGCTCATCGCCGGGGGAGTACGAGCAGTACTTC. V gene TRBV18 combines with J gene TRBJ2-7; TRBD2 is a possible D gene (6 bases). The germline gives CDR1 KGHSH, CDR2 LQKENI. The CDR3 extends over 13 amino acids. Trimming took off 5 bases at V and 4 bases at J, with 12 bases between the two ends.